These 14 T cell receptor beta chains were sequenced from one sample in a study of T cells after yellow fever vaccination. TCRdb reprocessed the 5' RACE reads via MiXCR and lists one record per CDR3 protein. Altogether 300,000 to 450,000 distinct CDR3 sequences are present, roughly 7.5% being singletons, with the ten largest covering roughly 15%. The specimen comprised PBMCs, sampled about 41 days after the first yellow fever vaccination. These receptors were collected from a man aged 18 to 29 who received the YFV17D yellow fever vaccine.

The chain couples TRBV11-2 to TRBJ2-3, with TRBD2 identical over 9 bases. CDR3 size: 16 residues. The germline V gene has CDR1 SGHAT and CDR2 FQNNGV. J lost 4 bases, V lost 5 bases, and 10 bases had no gene match. The CDR3 DNA is TGTGCCAGCAGCCCTCGTGGGCTAGCGGGGTCAGATACGCAGTATTTT. Translation: CASSPRGLAGSDTQYF.

There are many counts of this clonotype. This chain links TRBV7-3 with TRBJ2-3; 12 nucleotides agree with TRBD2. CDR1 is SGHTA, CDR2 FQGTGA, per germline. V gave up 4 bases and J gave up 1 base; unmatched junction bases: 6. The CDR3 consists of 17 residues. As DNA, the CDR3 is TGTGCCAGCAGCTCGCGACTAGCGGGGGACCGCACAGATACGCAGTATTTT. It is translated as CASSSRLAGDRTDTQYF.

This chain links TRBV5-1 with TRBJ2-5, with 11 bases aligning to TRBD2. Trimming took 4 bases from V and 5 from J; bases not matched to a gene: 7. This CDR3 has 15 residues. The V gene's germline CDR1 is SGHRS and CDR2 YFSETQ. The CDR3 DNA follows: TGCGCCAGCAGCCCTAGACTAGCGGGGATGGAGACCCAGTACTTC. Translating it yields CASSPRLAGMETQYF.

This clonotype was counted a few times. The CDR3 nucleotides read TGTGCCAGCAGCTCGGTAGGGCCCCAGTACTTC. Protein: CASSSVGPQYF. This chain links TRBV7-9 with TRBJ2-5; no clear D gene. The CDR3 contains 11 residues. The V end lost 4 bases, the J end lost 9 bases, and 9 bases lay between the germline ends. Germline loops: CDR1 SEHNR, CDR2 FQNEAQ (reference sequence).

This sequence joins TRBV2 and TRBJ2-7; D unclear. Germline loops: CDR1 SNHLY, CDR2 FYNNEI. CDR3 length equals 13 residues. Trimming pared 2 bases from V and 3 bases from J, leaving 8 bases between. The CDR3 DNA is TGTGCCAGCAGTGAATTCGGAGACTACGAGCAGTACTTC. The encoded protein is CASSEFGDYEQYF.

V and J are TRBV19 and TRBJ2-3, with D maybe TRBD1 (5 bases). Between the trimmed V and J ends, which lost 7 bases and 0 bases, there was a span of 14 bases. The CDR3 is made up of 15 amino acids. Per the germline V gene, CDR1 is LNHDA and CDR2 is SQIVND (reference sequence). The CDR3 region has the DNA TGTGCCAGTACCACAGGACATTCCAGCACAGATACGCAGTATTTT. Its protein is CASTTGHSSTDTQYF.

This clonotype was counted only a few times. The V gene is TRBV7-9, the J gene TRBJ2-7; 7 bases are shared with TRBD2. The CDR3 is made up of 15 amino acids. Germline lookup yields CDR1 SEHNR and CDR2 FQNEAQ (reference sequence). The V segment lost 3 bases and the J segment 1 base; nucleotides outside the gene matches: 6. The CDR3 is CASSFASGVSYEQYV. The CDR3 DNA follows: TGTGCCAGCAGCTTTGCTAGCGGAGTTTCCTACGAGCAGTACGTC.

The chain has TRBV10-3 and TRBJ2-7; D not certain. Germline CDR1 and CDR2: ENHRY and SYGVKD. The CDR3 has 12 amino acids. The V and J ends lost 8 bases and 3 bases respectively, with 11 bases between them. CDR3 sequence reads: CAISSNHYEQYV. DNA for the CDR3: TGTGCCATCTCCTCGAATCACTACGAGCAGTACGTC.

This clonotype has just a few counts. The gene calls are TRBV11-3 and TRBJ2-2; 11 nucleotides match TRBD2. Trimming took 4 bases from V and 3 from J; bases not matched to a gene: 1. The CDR3 has 15 residues. The germline CDR1 and CDR2 sequences are SGHNT and YENEEA. The CDR3 region is CASSWGLADTGELFF. The CDR3 DNA is TGTGCCAGCAGCTGGGGACTAGCGGACACCGGGGAGCTGTTTTTT.

The chain's CDR3 is CASSATTGQGEKLFF. The CDR3 DNA follows: TGTGCCAGCAGTGCTACGACAGGGCAGGGTGAAAAACTGTTTTTT. V is TRBV25-1 and J is TRBJ1-4, with 7 bases aligning to TRBD1. CDR1 MGHDK and CDR2 SYGVNS come from the germline V gene. J was trimmed by 7 bases and V by 4 bases; bases with no gene match: 9. This CDR3 has 15 residues.

This clonotype was detected a few times. J is TRBJ1-3 and V is TRBV20-1; D ambiguous. CDR1 is DFQATT, CDR2 SNEGSKA, per germline (reference sequence). V was shortened by 6 bases and J by 0 bases, with 12 bases between the two germline ends. The CDR3 length is 14 residues. The CDR3 protein is CSAILRNSGNTIYF. The CDR3 DNA follows: TGCAGTGCCATTCTAAGAAACTCTGGAAACACCATATATTTT.

The table lists this clonotype with a few counts. The chain has TRBV4-3 and TRBJ2-7; a possible D gene is TRBD1 (6 bases). Germline CDR1 and CDR2: LGHNA and YSLEER. The CDR3 consists of 17 residues. The V end was cut by 1 base, the J end by 4 bases, with 20 bases between. This CDR3 is CASSQALGQDQIYEQYF. The CDR3 DNA sequence: TGCGCCAGCAGCCAAGCCCTGGGACAAGATCAAATTTACGAGCAGTACTTC.

This clonotype occurred a few times. The genes are TRBV6-1 and TRBJ2-1; 8 positions agree with TRBD1. In germline, CDR1 is MNHNS, CDR2 SASEGT. The CDR3 extends over 14 amino acids. V trimming: 6 bases; J trimming: 4 bases; junction bases outside the gene matches: 5. This chain's CDR3 is CASRPGQVYNEQFF. The CDR3 nucleotides read TGTGCCAGCAGACCGGGACAGGTGTACAATGAGCAGTTCTTC.

This clonotype turned up a few times. The rearrangement joins TRBV6-1 to TRBJ1-1, with a possible D match to TRBD1 (6 bases). This CDR3 is built from 13 residues. Germline V gene lookup returns CDR1 MNHNS and CDR2 SASEGT. The V and J ends lost 10 bases and 3 bases respectively, with 15 bases between them. The CDR3 DNA follows: TGTGCCACCACAGGGAGCGAAGACACTGAAGCTTTCTTT. Translation: CATTGSEDTEAFF.